Sequencing of this T cell receptor beta chain was carried out in a study of CD8+ T cells in alopecia areata. Study results and caveats: Normal-skin resident alphabeta T cells also appear among scalp sample sequences. The study found higher clonality in lesional than normal scalp, especially in alopecia totalis/universalis.

There are a few counts of this clone. The antigen is not known. Mouse gene names and germline throughout. The CDR3 end falls 4 residues outside the read, so it is completed with the germline J gene. J lost 3 bases, V lost 2 bases, and 3 bases had no gene match. This CDR3 region has 15 residues. Germline CDR1 and CDR2: NNHNN and SYGAGS (reference sequence). RNA extraction and reverse transcription yielded cDNA as sequencing template. Only in-frame clones appear in the TCRdb table, and some are missing; sequencing was by immunoSEQ multiplex PCR. The sample was found to contain over 100,000 clones, and every one recurs.

The V and J genes are TRBV13-2 and TRBJ2-5; 10 bases are a match to TRBD2. This receptor was taken from a C3H/HeJ mouse with alopecia areata. This line is of MHC haplotype H2-k. Sequencing used lesional skin. CDR3 DNA, as far as it was read: TGTGCCAGCGGTGACCGGACTGGGGGACAAGAC. Protein: CASGDRTGGQD. Given in full, the CDR3 is CASGDRTGGQDTQYF.